These T cell receptor beta chains were read from a single sample in a study of T cells in Graves' hyperthyroidism and ophthalmopathy. MiXCR, run by TCRdb on the multiplex PCR reads, gives a single entry per CDR3 protein. Among 500,000 to 700,000 distinct CDR3 sequences listed, about a sixth were seen once. The specimen was blood. These receptors originate from a woman aged 18-30 years with Graves' hyperthyroidism. Each CDR3 is given without its conserved first and last residue.

TRBV19 | ASSIDDRVTGELF
TRBV5-6 | ASSLGQGSGEKLF
TRBV5-6 | ASSSRQGASRGYT
TRBV18 | ASSPGIAGIYNEQF
TRBV7-9 | ASSLLAGIDTDTQY
TRBV6-2/TRBV6-3 | ASSYGASEQY
TRBV7-9 | ASSAPGGKVNEQF
TRBV29-1 | SVERGDTDTQY
TRBV5-1 | ASSLDPRGHYEQY
TRBV29-1 | SADPRDQHYEQY
TRBV7-9 | ASSPGLPNEQF
TRBV4-1 | ASSHPGQGYGYT
TRBV20-1 | SARDPGRAGPYEQY
TRBV7-8 | ASSLNSLGYT
TRBV20-1 | SASEGLRETQY
TRBV5-1 | ASSLGQGVPEAF
TRBV25-1 | ASSQNQGGTYNEQF
TRBV20-1 | SAGGSPSNQPQH
TRBV11-2 | ASSLLGGGGQPQH
TRBV12-3/TRBV12-4 | ASSSRLGVVETQY
TRBV12-3/TRBV12-4 | ASSKRGPSYEQY
TRBV20-1 | SATRQAQGYT
TRBV12-3/TRBV12-4 | ASSLYAVGGETQY
TRBV20-1 | SAGSSAHEQY
TRBV19 | ASSDRAYSNQPQH
TRBV20-1 | SAPVLDFSGNTIY
TRBV11-3 | ASSWTTDTDTQY
TRBV20-1 | SARTPGTRAYEQY
TRBV12-5 | ASGLVVGFGNTEAF
TRBV3-1 | ASSQDLAGGSSYEQY
TRBV24-1 | ATSGNGDTGELF
TRBV29-1 | SVDRGEGYNEQF
TRBV12-3/TRBV12-4 | ASSWTGVEKLF
TRBV5-4 | ASSVAPVGMNTEAF
TRBV3-1 | ASSQGYREAF
TRBV20-1 | SAQDRGQETQY
TRBV2 | ASSDDGRVNTDTQY
TRBV9 | ASSVEAGRSNTEAF
TRBV6-6 | ASSYSGEIGQY
TRBV2 | ASSEETGVLVGSDTQY
TRBV6-1 | ASRLLAGGRNTQY
TRBV15 | ATSGSRTSSYEQF
TRBV5-1 | ASSLPSGSGEQY
TRBV2 | ASKGTVNSNQPQH
TRBV7-2 | ASSRQGWRETQY
TRBV5-6 | ASSGGLGRAF
TRBV19 | ASLRRGQSGDTQY
TRBV28 | ASSLEGKQF
TRBV20-1 | SARRTSGGFTYEQY
TRBV6-6 | ASSYYAMNTGELF
TRBV20-1 | SARQDSVLIEQY
TRBV20-1 | SAQDPGDYGYT
TRBV28 | ACSSPLH
TRBV5-6 | ASSYMDRGLMQPQH
TRBV6-1 | ASTSGGPLSADTQY